This entry describes one T cell receptor beta chain. Data came from immunoSEQ multiplex PCR; TCRdb stores just in-frame clones and leaves some out. The repertoire holds tens of thousands of clones, almost 90% seen once, with 4.8% in the top ten. V trimming: 4 bases; J trimming: 5 bases; junction bases outside the gene matches: 10. The germline V gene encodes CDR1 SGHRS and CDR2 YFSETQ. The CDR3 consists of 15 residues. The data stem from a study of blood T cell repertoires in COVID-19. The V call is TRBV5-1, the J call TRBJ2-3; TRBD1 matches 7 bases. The sample comprised peripheral blood. The sequence derives from an elderly woman with acute or convalescent COVID-19. The CDR3 nucleotides read TGCGCCAGCAGCGTGACAGGGTTCGTCCGAGATACGCAGTATTTT. Translation: CASSVTGFVRDTQYF.